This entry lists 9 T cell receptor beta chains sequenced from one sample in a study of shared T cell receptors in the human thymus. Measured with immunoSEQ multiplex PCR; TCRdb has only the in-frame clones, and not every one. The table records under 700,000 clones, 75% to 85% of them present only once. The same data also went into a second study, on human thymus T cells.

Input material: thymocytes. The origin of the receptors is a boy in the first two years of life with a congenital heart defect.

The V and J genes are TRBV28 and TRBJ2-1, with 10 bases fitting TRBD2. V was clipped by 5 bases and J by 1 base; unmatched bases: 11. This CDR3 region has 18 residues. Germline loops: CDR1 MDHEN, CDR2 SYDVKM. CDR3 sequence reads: CASSRKILAGVSYNEQFF. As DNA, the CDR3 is TGTGCCAGCAGTCGAAAAATCCTAGCGGGAGTGTCCTACAATGAGCAGTTCTTC.

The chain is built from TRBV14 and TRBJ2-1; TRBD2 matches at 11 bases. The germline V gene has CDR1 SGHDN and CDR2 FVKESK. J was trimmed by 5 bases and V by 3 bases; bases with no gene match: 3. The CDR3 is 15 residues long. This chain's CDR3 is CASSQLAGGHNEQFF. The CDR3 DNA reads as TGTGCCAGCAGCCAGCTAGCGGGAGGTCACAATGAGCAGTTCTTC.

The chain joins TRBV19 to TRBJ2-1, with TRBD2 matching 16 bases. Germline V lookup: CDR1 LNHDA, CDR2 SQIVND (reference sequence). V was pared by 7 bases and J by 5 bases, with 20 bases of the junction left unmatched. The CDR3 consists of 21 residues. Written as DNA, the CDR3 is TGTGCCAGTACCCAAATCACCCCGGGGACTAGCGGGAGGGCCCCCCACAATGAGCAGTTCTTC. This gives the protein CASTQITPGTSGRAPHNEQFF.

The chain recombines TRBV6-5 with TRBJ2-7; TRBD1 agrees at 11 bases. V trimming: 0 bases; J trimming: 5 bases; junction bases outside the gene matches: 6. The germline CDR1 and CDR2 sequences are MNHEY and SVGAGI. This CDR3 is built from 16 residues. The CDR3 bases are TGTGCCAGCAGTTACTCGATGGACAGGGGGCAGGACGAGCAGTACTTC. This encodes CASSYSMDRGQDEQYF.

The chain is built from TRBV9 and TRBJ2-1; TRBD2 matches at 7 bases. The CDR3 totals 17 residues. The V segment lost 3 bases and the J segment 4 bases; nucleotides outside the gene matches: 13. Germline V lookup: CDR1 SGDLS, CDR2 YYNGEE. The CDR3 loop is CASSGQLAQENYNEQFF. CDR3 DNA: TGTGCCAGCAGCGGTCAACTAGCGCAGGAGAATTACAATGAGCAGTTCTTC.

CDR3 amino acids: CASSLAPRRGLGEQYF. The CDR3 bases are TGTGCCAGCAGCTTAGCGCCCCGCAGGGGGCTAGGGGAGCAGTACTTC. This chain links TRBV7-2 with TRBJ2-7; 8 nucleotides match TRBD1. Germline CDR1 and CDR2: SGHTA and FQGNSA. V shed 0 bases and J 7 bases; nucleotides not matched to a gene: 11. This CDR3 spans 16 amino acids.

The DNA for the CDR3 is TGCAGCGTTGAAGGTGGGGGGGACGGTGAGCAGTTCTTC. This encodes CSVEGGGDGEQFF. V usage is TRBV29-1 and J usage is TRBJ2-1; 7 bases map to TRBD2. The CDR3 runs to 13 residues. Trimming removed 1 base from V and 9 bases from J; junction bases left unmatched: 6. CDR1 and CDR2 from the germline V gene are SQVTM and ANQGSEA.

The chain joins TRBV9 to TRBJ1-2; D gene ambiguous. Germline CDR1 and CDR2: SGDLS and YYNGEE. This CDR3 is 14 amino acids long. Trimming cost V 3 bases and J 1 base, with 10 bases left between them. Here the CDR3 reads CASSDNSFNYGYTF. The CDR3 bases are TGTGCCAGCAGCGACAACAGTTTTAACTATGGCTACACCTTC.

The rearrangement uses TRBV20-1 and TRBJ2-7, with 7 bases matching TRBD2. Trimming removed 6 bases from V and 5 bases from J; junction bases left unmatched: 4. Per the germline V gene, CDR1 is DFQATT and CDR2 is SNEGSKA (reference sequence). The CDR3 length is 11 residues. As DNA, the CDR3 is TGCAGTGCGTGGCGGGAGAACGAGCAGTACTTC. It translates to CSAWRENEQYF.